The 28 T cell receptor beta chains below come from one sample, sequenced in a study of blood T cell repertoires in COVID-19. Some clones are missing from TCRdb's copy, which holds only in-frame ones; the method was immunoSEQ multiplex PCR. The sample lists about 270,000 clones, about nine tenths seen once, with about 8.8% in the top ten. The sequenced sample consisted of peripheral blood. The receptors come from a man between 35 and 55 years old with active or convalescent COVID-19.

This chain links TRBV5-8 with TRBJ1-6, with D possibly matching TRBD1 (5 bases). Germline V gene lookup returns CDR1 SGHTS and CDR2 YDEGEE. With 0 bases removed from V and 5 bases from J, the gap between germline ends came to 9 bases. This CDR3 has 15 residues. The DNA for the CDR3 is TGTGCCAGCAGCTTGGCGGGACTGGATAATTCACCCCTCCACTTT. Its protein is CASSLAGLDNSPLHF.

This chain links TRBV29-1 with TRBJ2-1; D might be TRBD2 (7 bases). Germline V CDR1 and CDR2: SQVTM, ANQGSEA. V dropped 6 bases and J dropped 13 bases, with 25 bases sitting between them. The CDR3 extends over 14 amino acids. CDR3 amino acids: CSVGRGAWREPQFF. The DNA of the CDR3 is TGCAGCGTAGGGAGGGGGGCGTGGCGGGAGCCTCAGTTCTTC.

V and J are TRBV5-1 and TRBJ2-5; 9 bases line up with TRBD1. The V gene's germline CDR1 is SGHRS and CDR2 YFSETQ. V lost 4 bases, J lost 2 bases, and 3 bases stayed unmatched. The CDR3 runs 14 residues. The CDR3 region is CASSGGQGQETQYF. The CDR3 nucleotides read TGCGCCAGCAGCGGGGGACAGGGACAAGAGACCCAGTACTTC. Full variable domain (missing parts from reference TRBV5-1 and TRBJ2-5): KAGVTQTPRYLIKTRGQQVTLSCSPISGHRSVSWYQQTPGQGLQFLFEYFSETQRNKGNFPGRFSGRQFSNSRSEMNVSTLELGDSALYLCASSGGQGQETQYFGPGTRLLVL.

The chain joins TRBV23-1 to TRBJ2-7, with 11 nucleotides matching TRBD2. TRBV23-1 is an ORF for which the function is uncertain. V shed 6 bases, J shed 6 bases, and the junction held 16 bases outside the gene matches. The CDR3 is 17 amino acids. The CDR3 DNA reads as TGCGCCAGCAGCCATCTCCGGGGACTAGCGGTTTTTTGCGAGCAGTACTTC. Its protein is CASSHLRGLAVFCEQYF.

The DNA of the CDR3 is TGTGCCAGCAGCGGGACAAGCATCCCAGGGGCTTTCTTT. Translation: CASSGTSIPGAFF. The chain combines TRBV11-2 with TRBJ1-1, with D possibly matching TRBD1 (6 bases). The CDR3 consists of 13 residues. CDR1 SGHAT and CDR2 FQNNGV come from the germline V gene. The germline V and J ends were trimmed by 5 bases and 11 bases, with 18 bases remaining between them.

V usage is TRBV5-1 and J usage is TRBJ1-2, with 11 nucleotides matching TRBD1. Per the germline V gene, CDR1 is SGHRS and CDR2 is YFSETQ. V trimming: 3 bases; J trimming: 3 bases; junction bases outside the gene matches: 4. This CDR3 is 15 amino acids long. CDR3 bases: TGCGCCAGCAGCTCCGCGGGACAGGGGGACTATGGCTACACCTTC. Translated, it gives CASSSAGQGDYGYTF.

The CDR3 DNA follows: TGCGCCAGCAGCTTGGGAAGCGGGAGGGCCCTTAATGAGCAGTTCTTC. Its translation: CASSLGSGRALNEQFF. The V and J genes are TRBV5-1 and TRBJ2-1, with 10 nucleotides matching TRBD2. V lost 0 bases, J lost 7 bases, and 7 bases stayed unmatched. Germline-derived CDR1 and CDR2 are SGHRS and YFSETQ. The CDR3 consists of 16 residues.

The rearrangement links TRBV6-1 to TRBJ2-3, with TRBD2 matching over 13 bases. Germline CDR1 is MNHNS and CDR2 is SASEGT. This CDR3 has 16 amino acids. J lost 4 bases, V lost 4 bases, and 5 bases had no gene match. The CDR3 region is CASSATSGGAADTQYF. CDR3 nucleotides: TGTGCCAGCAGTGCCACTAGCGGGGGGGCAGCAGATACGCAGTATTTT.

The rearrangement joins TRBV6-1 to TRBJ2-1; TRBD1 matches 7 bases. Germline V lookup: CDR1 MNHNS, CDR2 SASEGT. V shed 3 bases and J 6 bases; nucleotides not matched to a gene: 11. The CDR3 covers 16 residues. Written as DNA, the CDR3 is TGTGCCAGCAGTGATTTACAGGGGCCCCCGGGCAATGAGCAGTTCTTC. It yields the protein CASSDLQGPPGNEQFF.

This rearrangement joins TRBV10-1 to TRBJ2-1, with D maybe TRBD2 (7 bases). Trimming removed 3 bases at V and 6 bases at J, with 15 bases between. The CDR3 runs 15 residues. Germline V gene sequence: CDR1 WNHNN, CDR2 SYGVQD (reference sequence). The CDR3: CASSDKGGLGNEQFF. The CDR3 DNA is TGCGCCAGCAGTGATAAGGGGGGGCTAGGCAATGAGCAGTTCTTC.

V usage is TRBV9 and J usage is TRBJ1-4; D not certain. This CDR3 comprises 15 residues. CDR1 and CDR2 from the germline V gene are SGDLS and YYNGEE. V was cut by 0 bases and J by 3 bases, with 9 bases left in between. In DNA, the CDR3 is TGTGCCAGCAGCGTAGATCCAGTCTCTAATGAAAAACTGTTTTTT. It is translated as CASSVDPVSNEKLFF.

The chain is built from TRBV27 and TRBJ2-2; TRBD2 matches at 9 bases. The CDR3 totals 20 residues. V was pared by 6 bases and J by 5 bases, with 22 bases of the junction left unmatched. Germline V CDR1 and CDR2: MNHEY, SMNVEV (reference sequence). DNA of the CDR3: TGTGCCAGCAGGCAAAAGACTAGCGGAGGGCCCCACGAGAGGACCGGGGAGCTGTTTTTT. This sequence encodes CASRQKTSGGPHERTGELFF.

This clone was seen only a few times. A far larger clone is one base from this, pointing to a likely read error. The gene calls are TRBV28 and TRBJ1-2; 9 positions match TRBD1. V dropped 4 bases and J dropped 4; count of bases not matched to a gene: 1. Germline V lookup: CDR1 MDHEN, CDR2 SYDVKM. The CDR3 extends over 13 amino acids. CDR3: CASSSQGAYGYTF. The CDR3, as DNA: TGTGCCAGCAGTTCACAGGGGGCCTATGGCTACACCTTC.

The chain carries TRBV7-2 and TRBJ2-7, with 10 positions matching TRBD2. CDR3 length equals 17 residues. The trim removed 5 bases at V and 5 bases at J, leaving 15 bases unmatched. CDR1 and CDR2 from the germline V gene are SGHTA and FQGNSA. The CDR3 bases are TGTGCCAGCAGCCCACGTGGCGGAGCGGGAGGGCCCCACGAGCAGTACTTC. Translating it yields CASSPRGGAGGPHEQYF.

This clone was seen a handful of times. The chain recombines TRBV10-1 with TRBJ1-2; a possible D gene is TRBD1 (6 bases). Trimming stripped 0 bases from V and 7 bases from J, with 15 bases between. The CDR3 covers 15 residues. Germline loops: CDR1 WNHNN, CDR2 SYGVQD (reference sequence). Written as DNA, the CDR3 is TGCGCCAGCAGTGAGTCGAAGACAGGCCTTCGTGGCTACACCTTC. As protein: CASSESKTGLRGYTF.

Comments on this clone: Within the sample, other DNA sequences also encode this same CDR3. The chain carries TRBV18 and TRBJ1-1; the D gene is possibly TRBD1 (5 bases). The germline CDR1 and CDR2 sequences are KGHSH and LQKENI. Deletions cut 4 bases from V and 1 base from J, with 7 bases between. There are 13 residues in the CDR3. In nucleotides, the CDR3 is TGTGCCAGCTCACTTGGACAGAACACTGAAGCTTTCTTT. Residues: CASSLGQNTEAFF.

The rearrangement uses TRBV10-3 and TRBJ2-1; TRBD2 aligns across 9 bases. V lost 2 bases, J lost 1 base, and 6 bases stayed unmatched. Germline CDR1 reads ENHRY; CDR2 reads SYGVKD. CDR3 length: 17 residues. The CDR3 reads CAISEGNSGGSYNEQFF. CDR3 nucleotide sequence: TGTGCCATCAGTGAGGGGAATAGCGGGGGTTCCTACAATGAGCAGTTCTTC.

This clone was recorded only once. V and J are TRBV9 and TRBJ2-2, with TRBD2 matching 8 bases. Unmatched junction bases numbered 19, after V lost 10 bases and J lost 5 bases. CDR3 length: 17 amino acids. Germline V gene lookup returns CDR1 SGDLS and CDR2 YYNGEE. The CDR3 here is CAARMGLDLRWTGELFF. DNA for the CDR3: TGTGCCGCGCGCATGGGACTAGACCTGAGGTGGACCGGGGAGCTGTTTTTT.

This sequence joins TRBV6-2 or TRBV6-3 and TRBJ1-5, with D maybe TRBD1 (6 bases). V dropped 2 bases and J dropped 2 bases, with 10 bases sitting between them. Germline V lookup: CDR1 MNHEY, CDR2 SVGEGT. This CDR3 has 15 residues. DNA of the CDR3: TGTGCCAGCAGTTACGGTAGGACAGGCAATCAGCCCCAGCATTTT. It specifies CASSYGRTGNQPQHF.

The chain recombines TRBV4-1 with TRBJ1-2, with 9 bases lining up with TRBD1. Germline-derived CDR1 and CDR2 are MGHRA and YSYEKL. V trimming: 4 bases; J trimming: 7 bases; junction bases outside the gene matches: 10. The CDR3 extends over 15 amino acids. The CDR3 is CASSRDPGTGFGYTF. As DNA, the CDR3 is TGCGCCAGCAGCCGAGACCCTGGGACAGGGTTTGGCTACACCTTC.

This clone was seen more than once but under ten times. Other DNA sequences in this sample translate to the same CDR3. This rearrangement joins TRBV5-1 to TRBJ1-1, with D perhaps matching TRBD1 (5 bases). With 2 bases removed from V and 1 base from J, the gap between germline ends came to 6 bases. CDR1 and CDR2 from the germline V gene are SGHRS and YFSETQ. This CDR3 comprises 13 residues. Here the CDR3 reads CASSFQGNTEAFF. CDR3 in DNA: TGCGCCAGCAGCTTTCAGGGGAACACTGAAGCTTTCTTT.

CDR3 sequence reads: CASSERVPPHLSPRQGNTGELFF. In nucleotides, the CDR3 is TGTGCCAGCAGTGAAAGGGTCCCTCCGCACCTCTCCCCCCGGCAGGGTAACACCGGGGAGCTGTTTTTT. This sequence joins TRBV2 and TRBJ2-2; perhaps TRBD1 as D (5 bases). V dropped 2 bases and J dropped 2 bases, with 33 bases sitting between them. The germline V gene encodes CDR1 SNHLY and CDR2 FYNNEI. The length of the CDR3 is 23 residues.

This clone has a single count. This chain joins TRBV5-1 and TRBJ2-5; 13 bases agree with TRBD2. The CDR3 contains 19 residues. Germline loops: CDR1 SGHRS, CDR2 YFSETQ. V was pared by 0 bases and J by 1 base, with 9 bases of the junction left unmatched. CDR3 in DNA: TGCGCCAGCAGCTTGGCCCTCAGACTAGCGGGGGGCCTCCAAGAGACCCAGTACTTC. It specifies CASSLALRLAGGLQETQYF.

This clone came up once. The V call is TRBV12-5, the J call TRBJ1-1; 7 bases are shared with TRBD1. Germline V CDR1 and CDR2: LGHNT, FRNRAP. The CDR3 consists of 14 residues. The V and J ends lost 3 bases and 5 bases, in that order; junction bases with no gene match: 6. CDR3 bases: TGTGCTAGTGGTTTCGACAGGGTAGAAACTGAAGCTTTCTTT. Translating it yields CASGFDRVETEAFF.

This chain joins TRBV27 and TRBJ2-7, with 10 nucleotides matching TRBD2. The length of the CDR3 is 15 residues. The germline V gene has CDR1 MNHEY and CDR2 SMNVEV (reference sequence). V lost 2 bases and J lost 3; bases outside the gene matches: 4. The CDR3 loop reads CASSLTLAGLYEQYF. The DNA for the CDR3 is TGTGCCAGCAGTTTAACACTAGCGGGGCTCTACGAGCAGTACTTC.

The chain is built from TRBV3-1 (or the pseudogene TRBV3-2) and TRBJ2-3; 11 bases are a match to TRBD2. This CDR3 is built from 18 residues. The junction had 9 bases not matched to a gene; V was cut back by 0 bases and J by 4 bases. Germline V CDR1 and CDR2: LGHDT, YNNKEL (reference sequence). CDR3 in amino acids: CASSQELAGGPGADTQYF. In DNA, the CDR3 is TGTGCCAGCAGCCAAGAGTTAGCGGGAGGGCCGGGGGCAGATACGCAGTATTTT.

V and J are TRBV9 and TRBJ1-3; D not resolved. V gave up 0 bases and J gave up 2 bases, with 9 bases separating them. In germline, CDR1 is SGDLS, CDR2 YYNGEE. The CDR3 consists of 15 residues. The CDR3 region has the DNA TGTGCCAGCAGCGTAGTGGGAGCCGCTGGAAACACCATATATTTT. This codes for CASSVVGAAGNTIYF.

The J gene is TRBJ2-7, the V gene TRBV5-8; 8 bases agree with TRBD1. The CDR3 loop spans 17 amino acids. The germline V gene has CDR1 SGHTS and CDR2 YDEGEE. V gave up 5 bases and J gave up 0 bases; unmatched junction bases: 13. CDR3 coding DNA: TGTGCCAGCAGTTCCATAGGGATGACAGGGGTCTCCTACGAGCAGTACTTC. Translating it yields CASSSIGMTGVSYEQYF.